The 20 T cell receptor beta chains listed next were all sequenced from one sample in a study of T cell responses to AZD1222 COVID-19 vaccine. Profiling relied on immunoSEQ multiplex PCR, and the TCRdb table lists in-frame clones only, not all of them. The table includes around 170,000 clones, just over 90% detected once. The input for sequencing was peripheral blood, taken on day 0 of AZD1222 vaccination. Receptors originate from an adult in good health.

The chain is built from TRBV3-1 (or the pseudogene TRBV3-2) and TRBJ2-3, with a weak D call TRBD1 (6 bases). Germline V gene data show CDR1 as LGHDT and CDR2 as YNNKEL (reference sequence). The CDR3 spans 17 residues. V was cut by 4 bases and J by 3 bases, with 20 bases left in between. This CDR3 is CASSPDSFGFKTDTQYF. As DNA, the CDR3 is TGTGCCAGCAGCCCGGACAGCTTTGGGTTTAAAACAGATACGCAGTATTTT.

This sequence joins TRBV21-1 and TRBJ2-7; whether TRBD1, the table's D call, matches the DNA was not checked. TRBV21-1 is shown as a pseudogene. The CDR3 consists of 15 residues. DNA for the CDR3: TGTGCCAGCAGCAATGGACAGGGAAGGAGATGCGAGCAGTACTTC. Translating gives CASSNGQGRRCEQYF.

The chain links TRBV29-1 to TRBJ1-3; D unclear. The V gene's germline CDR1 is SQVTM and CDR2 ANQGSEA. The CDR3 consists of 14 residues. V lost 4 bases and J lost 0, with 10 bases in between. The CDR3 is CSVVQQRSGNTIYF. The CDR3 DNA sequence: TGCAGCGTTGTCCAGCAGCGCTCTGGAAACACCATATATTTT.

This clone is a singleton in its sample. The chain uses TRBV28 and TRBJ1-2; D remains ambiguous. V lost 4 bases to trimming and J lost 13 bases, with 19 bases between them. The V gene's germline CDR1 is MDHEN and CDR2 SYDVKM. This CDR3 has 13 amino acids. The CDR3, as DNA: TGTGCCAGCAGTTCACCAGGAGGTCCCACCCCCACCTTC. Amino acids: CASSSPGGPTPTF.

The chain joins TRBV29-1 to TRBJ1-2; D is perhaps TRBD1 (6 bases). The germline CDR1 and CDR2 sequences are SQVTM and ANQGSEA. V was trimmed by 2 bases and J by 0 bases, leaving 16 bases between them. The CDR3 is 16 residues long. The CDR3 sequence is CSVERGEGTPNYGYTF. CDR3 nucleotide sequence: TGCAGCGTTGAAAGGGGGGAGGGGACGCCTAACTATGGCTACACCTTC.

The V call is TRBV4-2, the J call TRBJ2-4; 15 bases match TRBD2. V shed 4 bases and J 1 base; nucleotides not matched to a gene: 2. This CDR3 is 17 amino acids long. Looked up from germline, CDR1 is LGHNA and CDR2 is YNFKEQ. The CDR3 sequence: CASSRGTSGGAKNIQYF. The CDR3 region has the DNA TGTGCCAGCAGCCGAGGGACTAGCGGGGGGGCCAAAAACATTCAGTACTTC.

The chain combines TRBV18 with TRBJ1-1, with 8 bases lining up with TRBD1. The CDR3 length is 15 residues. Per the germline V gene, CDR1 is KGHSH and CDR2 is LQKENI. J lost 3 bases, V lost 6 bases, and 9 bases had no gene match. The CDR3 loop reads CASSGTGSPHTEAFF. CDR3 DNA: TGTGCCAGCTCCGGGACAGGCTCGCCCCACACTGAAGCTTTCTTT. Based on the CDR3 plus reference TRBV18 and TRBJ1-1, the full variable domain is NAGVMQNPRHLVRRRGQEARLRCSPMKGHSHVYWYRQLPEEGLKFMVYLQKENIIDESGMPKERFSAEFPKEGPSILRIQQVVRGDSAAYFCASSGTGSPHTEAFFGQGTRLTVV.

The V call is TRBV11-2, the J call TRBJ2-3; no definite D call. The germline V gene encodes CDR1 SGHAT and CDR2 FQNNGV. CDR3 size: 16 residues. Trimming left V 3 bases short and J 1 base short, with 14 bases between. The CDR3 DNA is TGTGCCAGCAGCTTGGGTAGAAACGGACGCACAGATACGCAGTATTTT. Protein: CASSLGRNGRTDTQYF.

The J gene is TRBJ2-7, the V gene TRBV18; no definite D call. The CDR3 is made up of 13 amino acids. Looked up from germline, CDR1 is KGHSH and CDR2 is LQKENI. Trimming cost V 6 bases and J 7 bases, with 16 bases left between them. The CDR3 bases are TGTGCCAGCTCGTCCCCCCAAGTGAGGGAGCAGTACTTC. This codes for CASSSPQVREQYF. The whole variable domain, filled in from reference TRBV18 and TRBJ2-7, reads NAGVMQNPRHLVRRRGQEARLRCSPMKGHSHVYWYRQLPEEGLKFMVYLQKENIIDESGMPKERFSAEFPKEGPSILRIQQVVRGDSAAYFCASSSPQVREQYFGPGTRLTVT.

CDR3 bases: TGTGCCAGCAGCGCTGGGGGTTCCGGGGCCAACGTCCTGACTTTC. It translates to CASSAGGSGANVLTF. The V call is TRBV9, the J call TRBJ2-6; tentatively, D is TRBD1 or TRBD2 (5 bases each). CDR3 length: 15 residues. CDR1 is SGDLS, CDR2 YYNGEE, per germline. The V gene lost 3 bases and the J gene lost 4 bases, with 11 bases spanning the gap.

Written as DNA, the CDR3 is TGCGCCAGCAGCCAGGAGACGGCCATCAATCAGCCCCAGCATTTT. Translating gives CASSQETAINQPQHF. The chain links TRBV4-1 to TRBJ1-5; D is undetermined. CDR3 size: 15 residues. From germline, CDR1 is MGHRA and CDR2 YSYEKL. Trimming pared 3 bases from V and 3 bases from J, leaving 12 bases between.

The rearrangement uses TRBV7-6 and TRBJ2-1; D is perhaps TRBD1 (5 bases). The CDR3 length is 12 residues. Germline CDR1 SGHVS, CDR2 FNYEAQ. The germline V and J ends were trimmed by 1 base and 10 bases, with 8 bases remaining between them. The CDR3 nucleotides are TGTGCCAGCAGCTTAGTGGGGCTAGAGCAGTTCTTC. This sequence encodes CASSLVGLEQFF.

J is TRBJ1-1 and V is TRBV18, with TRBD1 as a possible D gene (5 bases). This CDR3 spans 17 amino acids. CDR1 and CDR2 (germline): KGHSH, LQKENI. Deletions cut 6 bases from V and 2 bases from J, with 22 bases between. The CDR3 DNA reads TGTGCCAGCTCTCCATTAACCCCAGGGTATGCAAACACTGAAGCTTTCTTT. Protein sequence: CASSPLTPGYANTEAFF.

In DNA, the CDR3 is TGCAGCGTTCAGGGGGTGGGGCAAGAGACCCAGTACTTC. It yields the protein CSVQGVGQETQYF. This chain connects TRBV29-1 to TRBJ2-5, with 7 bases identical to TRBD1. The CDR3 has 13 amino acids. Germline CDR1 reads SQVTM; CDR2 reads ANQGSEA. The J segment lost 2 bases and the V segment lost 5 bases, leaving 5 bases of the junction unmatched. Filled out from reference TRBV29-1 and TRBJ2-5, the complete variable domain reads SAVISQKPSRDICQRGTSLTIQCQVDSQVTMMFWYRQQPGQSLTLIATANQGSEATYESGFVIDKFPISRPNLTFSTLTVSNMSPEDSSIYLCSVQGVGQETQYFGPGTRLLVL.

The rearrangement uses TRBV19 and TRBJ1-1, with D possibly matching TRBD1 (5 bases). The CDR3 is made up of 16 amino acids. V lost 6 bases and J 4 bases, leaving 21 bases between the germline ends. CDR1 is LNHDA and CDR2 is SQIVND in the germline V gene (reference sequence). Here the CDR3 DNA reads TGTGCCAGTAGAAACCCCGCTGGGACGATCCTCACTGAAGCTTTCTTT. Translating gives CASRNPAGTILTEAFF.

V usage is TRBV19 and J usage is TRBJ1-4; 8 nucleotides match TRBD1. The CDR3 spans 14 residues. After removal of 5 bases from V and 8 bases from J, the junction contained 7 bases not matched to a gene. Germline V gene lookup returns CDR1 LNHDA and CDR2 SQIVND (reference sequence). The CDR3 loop reads CASSPWTGKEKLFF. CDR3 bases: TGTGCCAGTAGTCCTTGGACAGGGAAAGAAAAACTGTTTTTT. Full variable domain (outside the CDR3, taken from reference TRBV19 and TRBJ1-4): DGGITQSPKYLFRKEGQNVTLSCEQNLNHDAMYWYRQDPGQGLRLIYYSQIVNDFQKGDIAEGYSVSREKKESFPLTVTSAQKNPTAFYLCASSPWTGKEKLFFGSGTQLSVL.

V usage is TRBV6-1 and J usage is TRBJ1-6, with 7 bases matching TRBD1. The junction had 11 bases not matched to a gene; V was cut back by 4 bases and J by 8 bases. The CDR3 covers 16 residues. Germline loops: CDR1 MNHNS, CDR2 SASEGT. The CDR3 here is CASSVFFGTEYSPLHF. The CDR3 DNA follows: TGTGCCAGCAGTGTCTTTTTTGGGACAGAGTATTCACCCCTCCACTTT.

The J gene is TRBJ2-3, the V gene TRBV18; D uncertain. Trimming stripped 6 bases from V and 0 bases from J, with 16 bases between. This CDR3 has 16 amino acids. The germline V gene has CDR1 KGHSH and CDR2 LQKENI. CDR3 in amino acids: CASSSRVATSTDTQYF. The CDR3 DNA reads TGTGCCAGCTCGTCCCGGGTCGCGACTAGCACAGATACGCAGTATTTT.

J is TRBJ2-7 and V is TRBV10-2; D remains unclear. CDR1 and CDR2 (germline): WSHSY, SAAADI. Trimming removed 4 bases from V and 6 bases from J, with 13 bases in between. The CDR3 runs to 13 residues. The CDR3 loop reads CASSGSVWVEQYF. The CDR3 DNA sequence: TGCGCCAGCAGTGGCTCCGTGTGGGTCGAGCAGTACTTC.

This chain links TRBV5-3 with TRBJ1-1, with 9 bases lining up with TRBD1. TRBV5-3 is classed as an ORF, of uncertain function. The CDR3 has 15 residues. The V and J ends lost 1 base and 6 bases, in that order; junction bases with no gene match: 7. CDR3 in DNA: TGTGCCAGAAGCTTGTGCCGGACAGGGGTCCCTGAAGCTTTCTTT. The encoded protein is CARSLCRTGVPEAFF.